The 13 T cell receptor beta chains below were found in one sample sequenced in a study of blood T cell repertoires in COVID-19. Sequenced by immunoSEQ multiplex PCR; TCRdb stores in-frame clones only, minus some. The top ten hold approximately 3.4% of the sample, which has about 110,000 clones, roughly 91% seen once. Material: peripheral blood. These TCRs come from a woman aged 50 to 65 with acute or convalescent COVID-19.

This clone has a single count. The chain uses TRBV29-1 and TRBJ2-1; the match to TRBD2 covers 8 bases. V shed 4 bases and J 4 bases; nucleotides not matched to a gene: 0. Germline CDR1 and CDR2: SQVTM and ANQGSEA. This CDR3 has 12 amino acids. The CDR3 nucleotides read TGCAGCGTTGTAGCGGGGTACAATGAGCAGTTCTTC. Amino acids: CSVVAGYNEQFF.

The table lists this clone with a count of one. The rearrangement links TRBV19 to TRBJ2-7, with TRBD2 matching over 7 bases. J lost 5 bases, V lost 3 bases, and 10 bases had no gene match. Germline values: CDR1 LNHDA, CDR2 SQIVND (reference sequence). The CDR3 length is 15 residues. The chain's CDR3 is CASSMGGIRFDEQYF. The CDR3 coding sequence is TGTGCCAGTAGTATGGGAGGGATACGTTTCGACGAGCAGTACTTC. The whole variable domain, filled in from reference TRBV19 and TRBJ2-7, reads DGGITQSPKYLFRKEGQNVTLSCEQNLNHDAMYWYRQDPGQGLRLIYYSQIVNDFQKGDIAEGYSVSREKKESFPLTVTSAQKNPTAFYLCASSMGGIRFDEQYFGPGTRLTVT.

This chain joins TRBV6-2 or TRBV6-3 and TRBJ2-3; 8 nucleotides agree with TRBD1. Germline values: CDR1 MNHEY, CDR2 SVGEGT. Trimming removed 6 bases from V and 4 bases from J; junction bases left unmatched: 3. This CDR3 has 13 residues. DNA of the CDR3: TGTGCCAGCAGCTGGACAGGGCCAGATACGCAGTATTTT. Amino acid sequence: CASSWTGPDTQYF.

CDR3 nucleotides: TGTGCCAGCAGAGGTGCGGGTAGGGTCACTGAAGCTTTCTTT. Residues: CASRGAGRVTEAFF. This chain joins TRBV5-4 and TRBJ1-1; no clear D. V shed 5 bases and J shed 4 bases, with 15 bases lying between them. The CDR3 length is 14 residues. In germline, CDR1 is SGHNT, CDR2 YYREEE (reference sequence).

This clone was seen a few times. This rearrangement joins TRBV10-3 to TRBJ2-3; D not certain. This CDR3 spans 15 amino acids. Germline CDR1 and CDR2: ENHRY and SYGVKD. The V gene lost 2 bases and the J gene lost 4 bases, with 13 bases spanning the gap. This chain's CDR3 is CAISEPTTGSDTQYF. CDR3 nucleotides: TGTGCCATCAGTGAGCCAACAACCGGGTCAGATACGCAGTATTTT.

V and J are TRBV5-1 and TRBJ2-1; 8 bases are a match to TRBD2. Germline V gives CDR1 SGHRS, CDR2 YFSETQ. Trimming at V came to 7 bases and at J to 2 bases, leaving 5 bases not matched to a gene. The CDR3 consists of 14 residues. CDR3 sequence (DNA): TGCGCCAGCCGCGCGGGAGGCACCTACAATGAGCAGTTCTTC. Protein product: CASRAGGTYNEQFF.

Written as DNA, the CDR3 is TGTGCCAGCAGCCTAACCTCAGGGGCTCAATACGAGCAGTACTTC. Translation: CASSLTSGAQYEQYF. The J gene is TRBJ2-7, the V gene TRBV4-2; D possibly corresponds to TRBD1 (6 bases). The CDR3 length is 15 residues. V lost 4 bases and J 4 bases, leaving 17 bases between the germline ends. Germline CDR1 and CDR2: LGHNA and YNFKEQ.

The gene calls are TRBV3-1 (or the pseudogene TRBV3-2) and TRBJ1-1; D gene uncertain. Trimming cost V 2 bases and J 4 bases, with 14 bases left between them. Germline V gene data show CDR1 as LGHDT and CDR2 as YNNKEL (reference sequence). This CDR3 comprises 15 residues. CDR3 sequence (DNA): TGTGCCAGCAGCCAAAATTCAGGTCGGGGCACTGAAGCTTTCTTT. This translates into CASSQNSGRGTEAFF.

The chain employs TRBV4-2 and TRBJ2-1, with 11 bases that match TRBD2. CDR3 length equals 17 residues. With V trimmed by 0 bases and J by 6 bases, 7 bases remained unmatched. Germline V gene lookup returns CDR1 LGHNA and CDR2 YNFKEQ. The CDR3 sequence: CASSQEGLAVWGNEQFF. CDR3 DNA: TGTGCCAGCAGCCAAGAGGGACTAGCGGTTTGGGGCAATGAGCAGTTCTTC.

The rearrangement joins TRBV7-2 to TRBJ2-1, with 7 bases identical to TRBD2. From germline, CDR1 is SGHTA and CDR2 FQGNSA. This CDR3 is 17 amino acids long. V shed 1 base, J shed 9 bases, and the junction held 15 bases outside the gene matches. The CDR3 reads CASSLGGPGGGRPEQFF. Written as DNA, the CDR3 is TGTGCCAGCAGCTTAGGTGGTCCGGGAGGAGGAAGGCCTGAGCAGTTCTTC.

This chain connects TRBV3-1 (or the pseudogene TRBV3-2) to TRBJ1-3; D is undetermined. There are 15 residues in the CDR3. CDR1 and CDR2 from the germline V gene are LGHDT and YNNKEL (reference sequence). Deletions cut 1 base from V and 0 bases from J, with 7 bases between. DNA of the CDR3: TGTGCCAGCAGCCAAGGACTGAACTCTGGAAACACCATATATTTT. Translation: CASSQGLNSGNTIYF.

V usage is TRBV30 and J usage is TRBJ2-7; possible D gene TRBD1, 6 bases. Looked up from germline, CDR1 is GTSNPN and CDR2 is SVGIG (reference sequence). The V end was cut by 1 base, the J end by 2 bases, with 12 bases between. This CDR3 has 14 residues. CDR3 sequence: CAWSGDNPAYEQYF. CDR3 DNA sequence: TGTGCCTGGAGTGGGGACAACCCGGCCTACGAGCAGTACTTC.

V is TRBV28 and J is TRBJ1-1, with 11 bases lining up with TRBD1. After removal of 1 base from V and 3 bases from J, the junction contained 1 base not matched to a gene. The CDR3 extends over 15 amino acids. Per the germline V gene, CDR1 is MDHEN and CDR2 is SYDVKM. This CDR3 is CASSLLGQGDTEAFF. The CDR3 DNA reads TGTGCCAGCAGTTTATTGGGACAGGGGGACACTGAAGCTTTCTTT.